The clone carrying this T cell receptor beta chain appeared many times. Its cognate antigen is unknown. This specimen comes from a study of T cells in Graves' hyperthyroidism and ophthalmopathy. Study outcomes and limitations: Most clonotypes expanded in the thyroid (above 0.001) were also present in blood. Ophthalmopathy was identified by the model a median approximately 6.4 months ahead of onset.

Amplified TCR beta CDR3 regions came from RNA transcripts. HTBI primers were the set used in a first-round RT-PCR of the TCR CDR3. TCRdb independently ran MiXCR on the multiplex PCR reads; one entry per CDR3 protein. The profile covers 600,000 or so distinct CDR3 sequences, with more than 13% appearing a single time and more than 6% taken by the ten largest. V lost 8 bases to trimming and J lost 8 bases, with 22 bases between them. The CDR3 totals 13 residues. Looked up from germline, CDR1 is GTSNPN and CDR2 is SVGIG (reference sequence). The diagnostic basis comprised clinical symptoms, serum thyroxine and TRAb, thyroid ultrasound and orbital computed tomography.

The sample taken for sequencing was blood. The receptor comes from a woman aged 18-29 years with Graves' ophthalmopathy. J is TRBJ2-7 and V is TRBV30; perhaps TRBD2 as D (5 bases). The CDR3 sequence is CARVIAHGYKQYF. CDR3 bases: TGTGCCCGGGTGATAGCGCACGGTTACAAGCAGTACTTC. Supplemented by reference TRBV30 and TRBJ2-7, the full variable domain reads SQTIHQWPATLVQPVGSPLSLECTVEGTSNPNLYWYRQAAGRGLQLLFYSVGIGQISSEVPQNLSASRPQDRQFILSSKKLLLSDSGFYLCARVIAHGYKQYFGPGTRLTVT.